A single sample is the source of the 2 T cell receptor beta chains below, sequenced in a study of blood T cells in healthy people across ages. Primed by a sample-barcoded 5' primer and a J-beta primer mix, a second PCR proceeded for about 6 to 11 cycles. TCRdb used MiXCR to reprocess the 5' RACE reads, holding one entry per CDR3 protein. The sample includes about 1,600,000 distinct CDR3 sequences, 40% to 50% of them seen just once. The sequenced sample was blood. These receptors came from a woman in her late teens or twenties in good health.

In its sample, this clonotype was seen a few times. The rearrangement uses TRBV6-1 and TRBJ2-7; D may be TRBD1 (5 bases). The length of the CDR3 is 14 residues. Germline CDR1 reads MNHNS; CDR2 reads SASEGT. Trimming cost V 4 bases and J 7 bases, with 17 bases left between them. CDR3 protein: CASSGGLGAGEQYF. CDR3 in DNA: TGTGCCAGCAGTGGTGGCCTGGGCGCAGGGGAGCAGTACTTC.

This clonotype was observed a few times. This chain connects TRBV6-6 to TRBJ2-3; D possibly corresponds to TRBD2 (6 bases). Germline lookup yields CDR1 MNHNY and CDR2 SVGAGI (reference sequence). The CDR3 is 14 residues long. Trimming cost V 8 bases and J 3 bases, with 15 bases left between them. The CDR3 nucleotides read TGTGCCAGCTCATCACTGGAGGGAACAGATACGCAGTATTTT. It is translated as CASSSLEGTDTQYF.